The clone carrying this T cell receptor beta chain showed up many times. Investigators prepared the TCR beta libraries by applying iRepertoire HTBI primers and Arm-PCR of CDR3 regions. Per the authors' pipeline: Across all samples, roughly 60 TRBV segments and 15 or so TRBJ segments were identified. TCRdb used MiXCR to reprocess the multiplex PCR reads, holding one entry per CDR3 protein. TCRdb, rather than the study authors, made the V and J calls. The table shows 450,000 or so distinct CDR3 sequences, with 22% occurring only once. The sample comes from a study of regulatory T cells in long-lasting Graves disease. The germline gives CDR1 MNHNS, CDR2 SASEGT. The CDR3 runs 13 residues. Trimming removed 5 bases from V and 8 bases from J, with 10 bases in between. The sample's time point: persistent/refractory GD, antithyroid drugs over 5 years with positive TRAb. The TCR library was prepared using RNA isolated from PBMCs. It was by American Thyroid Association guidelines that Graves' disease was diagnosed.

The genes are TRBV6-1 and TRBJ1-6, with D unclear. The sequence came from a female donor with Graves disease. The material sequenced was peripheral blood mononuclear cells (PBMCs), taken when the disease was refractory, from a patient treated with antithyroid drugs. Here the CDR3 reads CASSQYEDSPLHF. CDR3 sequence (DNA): TGTGCCAGCAGTCAGTACGAGGATTCACCCCTCCACTTT.